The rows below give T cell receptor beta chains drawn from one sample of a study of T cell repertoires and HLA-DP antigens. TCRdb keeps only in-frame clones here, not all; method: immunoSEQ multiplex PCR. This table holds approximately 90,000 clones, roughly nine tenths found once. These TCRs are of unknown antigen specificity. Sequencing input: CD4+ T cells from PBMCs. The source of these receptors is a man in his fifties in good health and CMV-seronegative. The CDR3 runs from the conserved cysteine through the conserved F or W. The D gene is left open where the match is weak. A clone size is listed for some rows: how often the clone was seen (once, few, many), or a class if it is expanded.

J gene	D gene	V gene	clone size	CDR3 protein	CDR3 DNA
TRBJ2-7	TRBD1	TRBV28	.	CASSGQGNLPYEQYF	TGTGCCAGCAGCGGACAGGGAAATCTTCCTTACGAGCAGTACTTC
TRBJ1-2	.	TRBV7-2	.	CASSLRTDNYGYTF	TGTGCCAGCAGCTTACGGACTGATAACTATGGCTACACCTTC
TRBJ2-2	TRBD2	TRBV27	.	CASSPGLAGGNTGELFF	TGTGCCAGCAGTCCGGGACTAGCGGGAGGGAACACCGGGGAGCTGTTTTTT
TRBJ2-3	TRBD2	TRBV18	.	CASSPKLAGGPDTQYF	TGTGCCAGCTCACCTAAGCTAGCGGGAGGGCCAGATACGCAGTATTTT
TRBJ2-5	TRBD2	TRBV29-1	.	CSVEVLAGPRAQYF	TGCAGCGTTGAAGTTCTAGCGGGACCTCGGGCCCAGTACTTC
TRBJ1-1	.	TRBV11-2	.	CASSLRGGTEAFF	TGTGCCAGCAGCTTAAGGGGGGGGACTGAAGCTTTCTTT
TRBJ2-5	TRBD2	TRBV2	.	CASKASGVGTQYF	TGTGCCAGCAAGGCTAGCGGGGTTGGGACCCAGTACTTC
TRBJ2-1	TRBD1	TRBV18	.	CASSPPGQDNEQFF	TGTGCCAGCTCACCTCCGGGACAGGACAATGAGCAGTTCTTC
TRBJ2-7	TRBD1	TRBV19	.	CASRQGASPGEQYF	TGTGCCAGTCGCCAGGGGGCCTCCCCTGGCGAGCAGTACTTC
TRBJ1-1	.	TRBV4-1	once	CASSQVGRVGGAFF	TGCGCCAGCAGCCAAGTCGGGAGAGTTGGTGGAGCTTTCTTT
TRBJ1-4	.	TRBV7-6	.	CASSLGWGTNEKLFF	TGTGCCAGCAGCTTAGGGTGGGGAACTAATGAAAAACTGTTTTTT
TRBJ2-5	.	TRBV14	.	CASSPFGNSRETQYF	TGTGCCAGCAGCCCATTCGGTAATAGCCGAGAGACCCAGTACTTC
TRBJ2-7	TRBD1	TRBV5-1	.	CASSPQGYSDRQYF	TGCGCCAGCAGCCCACAGGGGTACTCAGACAGGCAGTACTTC
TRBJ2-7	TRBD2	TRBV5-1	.	CASSWESGAYEQYF	TGCGCCAGCAGCTGGGAAAGCGGGGCCTACGAGCAGTACTTC
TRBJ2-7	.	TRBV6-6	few	CASSYTINSYEQYF	TGTGCCAGCAGTTACACAATAAATTCTTACGAGCAGTACTTC
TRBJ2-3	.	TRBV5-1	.	CASSWAGAGSRTDTQYF	TGCGCCAGCAGCTGGGCTGGGGCCGGGAGTCGCACAGATACGCAGTATTTT
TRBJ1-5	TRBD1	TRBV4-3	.	CASSQAGTEGQPQHF	TGCGCCAGCAGCCAAGCGGGGACAGAAGGTCAGCCCCAGCATTTT
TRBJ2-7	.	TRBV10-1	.	CASIPTNHHQIKGVLGSYEQYF	TGCGCCAGCATCCCCACCAACCACCACCAGATAAAGGGGGTTCTTGGATCCTACGAGCAGTACTTC
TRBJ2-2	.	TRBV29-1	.	CSALRGVSTGELFF	TGCAGCGCGCTCCGGGGCGTGAGCACCGGGGAGCTGTTTTTT
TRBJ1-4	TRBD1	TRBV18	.	CASSPRTGSNEKLFF	TGTGCCAGCTCACCCCGGACAGGGTCTAATGAAAAACTGTTTTTT
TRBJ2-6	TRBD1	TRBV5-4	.	CASSSPGQGAGANVLTF	TGTGCCAGCAGCTCTCCGGGACAGGGAGCTGGGGCCAACGTCCTGACTTTC
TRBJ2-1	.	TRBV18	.	CASSLGGAYNEQFF	TGTGCCAGCTCACTCGGCGGGGCCTACAATGAGCAGTTCTTC
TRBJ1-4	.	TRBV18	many	CASSLTGSNREKLFF	TGTGCCAGCTCACTAACAGGGTCAAACCGAGAAAAACTGTTTTTT
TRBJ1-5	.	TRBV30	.	CAWSPRGGGQPQHF	TGTGCCTGGAGTCCACGAGGAGGAGGGCAGCCCCAGCATTTT
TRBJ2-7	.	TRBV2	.	CASWRGRLNHEQYF	TGTGCCTCCTGGAGGGGCCGTTTGAACCACGAGCAGTACTTC
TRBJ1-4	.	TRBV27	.	CASSPQMDGYNEKLFF	TGTGCCAGCAGTCCCCAAATGGACGGCTATAATGAAAAACTGTTTTTT
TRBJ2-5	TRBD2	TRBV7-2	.	CASSLAGVQETQYF	TGTGCCAGCAGCCTAGCGGGGGTTCAAGAGACCCAGTACTTC
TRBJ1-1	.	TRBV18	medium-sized	CASSPQRTRDGGNTEAFF	TGTGCCAGCTCACCACAAAGGACGCGGGATGGTGGGAACACTGAAGCTTTCTTT
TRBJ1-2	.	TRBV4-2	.	CASSREGGSSYGYTF	TGTGCCAGCAGCCGGGAAGGGGGGAGCAGCTATGGCTACACCTTC
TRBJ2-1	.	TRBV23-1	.	CASSHPKIGFF	TGCGCCAGCAGTCATCCCAAAATCGGATTCTTC
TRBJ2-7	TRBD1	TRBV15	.	CATSMPGQGTYEQYF	TGTGCCACCAGCATGCCGGGACAGGGAACCTACGAGCAGTACTTC
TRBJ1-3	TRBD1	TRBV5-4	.	CASSQGGEISGNTIYF	TGTGCCAGCAGCCAAGGGGGCGAAATCTCTGGAAACACCATATATTTT
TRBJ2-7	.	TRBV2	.	CASRRGMTVYEQYF	TGTGCCAGCAGAAGGGGGATGACAGTCTACGAGCAGTACTTC
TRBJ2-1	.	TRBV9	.	CASSVGVKEQFF	TGTGCCAGCAGCGTAGGAGTCAAAGAGCAGTTCTTC
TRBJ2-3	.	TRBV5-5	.	CASSLVPAETQYF	TGTGCCAGCAGCTTGGTCCCGGCAGAAACGCAGTATTTT
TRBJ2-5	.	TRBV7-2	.	CASSSFETQYF	TGTGCCAGCAGCAGCTTCGAGACCCAGTACTTC
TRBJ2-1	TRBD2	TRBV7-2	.	CASSLATSIGGISSYNEQFF	TGTGCCAGCAGCTTAGCGACCTCAATCGGGGGGATAAGCTCCTACAATGAGCAGTTCTTC
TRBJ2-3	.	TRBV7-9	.	CASSFGGGDTQYF	TGTGCCAGCAGCTTCGGAGGGGGGGATACGCAGTATTTT
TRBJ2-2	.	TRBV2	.	CASSDSTTGELFF	TGTGCCAGCAGTGACTCGACCACCGGGGAGCTGTTTTTT
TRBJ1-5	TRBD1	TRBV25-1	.	CASRSGQGEGQPQHF	TGTGCCAGCAGATCCGGACAGGGTGAGGGTCAGCCCCAGCATTTT
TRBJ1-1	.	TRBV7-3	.	CASMAEMNTEAFF	TGTGCCAGCATGGCGGAAATGAACACTGAAGCTTTCTTT
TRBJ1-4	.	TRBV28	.	CASSSRGLPLNEKLFF	TGTGCCAGCAGTTCCCGGGGCCTTCCGCTTAATGAAAAACTGTTTTTT
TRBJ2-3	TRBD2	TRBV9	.	CASSVDLTSGSMTDTQYF	TGTGCCAGCAGCGTGGACCTAACTAGCGGGAGTATGACAGATACGCAGTATTTT
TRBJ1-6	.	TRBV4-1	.	CASSLGSYSPLHF	TGCGCCAGCAGCCTCGGGAGTTATTCACCCCTCCACTTT
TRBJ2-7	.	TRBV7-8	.	CASTAGIYEQYF	TGTGCCAGCACGGCAGGGATCTACGAGCAGTACTTC